This T cell receptor beta chain derives from a study of CD8+CD57+ T cells in acquired aplastic anemia. Study summary: CD4+ and CD8+ cells, once sorted, gave DNA averaging around 3.4 ug.

The template used for profiling TCR beta VDJ and CDR3 was genomic DNA. One entry per CDR3 protein results from TCRdb running MiXCR on the reads. The sample lists more than 150,000 distinct CDR3 sequences, 48% occurring once. The V and J ends lost 3 bases and 2 bases respectively, with 15 bases between them. Per germline, CDR1 LNHNV and CDR2 YYDKDF (reference sequence). This CDR3 is 16 amino acids long. Patients chosen for sequencing had shown CD8+CD57+ cell expansion by flow cytometry. Every one of the patients had aplastic anemia (severe, acquired). The table lists this clonotype with a few counts. The sample comprised sorted CD4+, CD8+, or CD8+CD57+ T cells (not recorded which) from PBMCs. This clonotype was obtained from a human donor with aplastic anemia. V is TRBV15 and J is TRBJ2-3, with a possible D match to TRBD2 (7 bases). CDR3 sequence reads: CATSRRAGAYTDTQYF. CDR3 nucleotide sequence: TGTGCCACCAGCAGGAGGGCGGGGGCCTACACAGATACGCAGTATTTT.